The 2 T cell receptor beta chains in this list originate from one sample, sequenced in a study of cytomegalovirus exposure and HLA in healthy donors. The PCR used 60 Vbeta and 13 Jbeta primers. Data came from immunoSEQ multiplex PCR; TCRdb stores just in-frame clones and leaves some out. The profile shows around 150,000 clones, over 80% of them singletons. Sequencing used PBMCs. Every receptor here comes from a male donor in good health and CMV-seronegative.

V and J are TRBV10-3 and TRBJ2-7; D might be TRBD2 (5 bases). CDR1 is ENHRY and CDR2 is SYGVKD in the germline V gene. The CDR3 totals 13 residues. Trimming took 6 bases from V and 3 from J, leaving 12 bases between them. The CDR3 here is CAIRTTTDYEQYF. CDR3 DNA: TGTGCCATCAGGACTACCACGGACTACGAGCAGTACTTC.

In this sample, this clone turned up a few times. The chain links TRBV28 to TRBJ2-3, with D perhaps matching TRBD1 (6 bases). The V gene lost 8 bases and the J gene lost 8 bases, with 20 bases spanning the gap. The germline V gene encodes CDR1 MDHEN and CDR2 SYDVKM. CDR3 size: 14 residues. CDR3 sequence (DNA): TGTGCCAGCCGAAACCAACAGGGTCTGGGTACGCAGTATTTT. It yields the protein CASRNQQGLGTQYF.